These 25 T cell receptor beta chains share one sample of origin, sequenced in a study of technical replicates of blood from a few donors. Clones were sequenced by immunoSEQ multiplex PCR, and TCRdb holds only the in-frame ones, with some missing. The data hold roughly 70,000 clones, with over 85% observed a single time. Material: T cells isolated from PBMCs. Receptor source: a human donor in good health.

The chain recombines TRBV5-1 with TRBJ1-1; D is perhaps TRBD1 (6 bases). Per germline, CDR1 SGHRS and CDR2 YFSETQ. V gave up 2 bases and J gave up 6 bases, with 8 bases separating them. The CDR3 consists of 12 residues. CDR3 sequence reads: CASSFRGSEAFF. In nucleotides, the CDR3 is TGCGCCAGCAGCTTTAGGGGGTCTGAAGCTTTCTTT.

The chain combines TRBV7-3 with TRBJ1-1; D unclear. Germline assignment: CDR1 SGHTA and CDR2 FQGTGA. The CDR3 loop spans 13 amino acids. V lost 5 bases, J lost 10 bases, and 17 bases lay in between. This chain's CDR3 is CASSPGSPRGAFF. The CDR3 nucleotides read TGTGCCAGCAGCCCCGGATCCCCTCGCGGAGCTTTCTTT.

The gene calls are TRBV15 and TRBJ2-1; 7 bases match TRBD1. Per germline, CDR1 LNHNV and CDR2 YYDKDF (reference sequence). This CDR3 has 15 residues. V trimming: 0 bases; J trimming: 3 bases; junction bases outside the gene matches: 2. CDR3: CATSRDRGIYNEQFF. The CDR3 region has the DNA TGTGCCACCAGCAGAGACAGGGGGATCTACAATGAGCAGTTCTTC.

This chain connects TRBV2 to TRBJ2-7, with 7 bases lining up with TRBD1. From germline, CDR1 is SNHLY and CDR2 FYNNEI. V lost 5 bases and J lost 0; bases outside the gene matches: 13. This CDR3 is 17 amino acids long. The CDR3 sequence: CASSIPIGTDLSYEQYF. The CDR3 coding sequence is TGTGCCAGCAGTATACCCATCGGGACAGACCTCTCCTACGAGCAGTACTTC. Based on the CDR3 plus reference TRBV2 and TRBJ2-7, the full variable domain is EPEVTQTPSHQVTQMGQEVILRCVPISNHLYFYWYRQILGQKVEFLVSFYNNEISEKSEIFDDQFSVERPDGSNFTLKIRSTKLEDSAMYFCASSIPIGTDLSYEQYFGPGTRLTVT.

For this clone: One end of the junction fails to match germline, which may point to a read error. This sequence joins TRBV4-1 and TRBJ1-1; 8 bases map to TRBD1. The CDR3 consists of 13 residues. The germline CDR1 and CDR2 sequences are MGHRA and YSYEKL. CDR3 bases: TGCGCCAGCAGCCCGGGTCCGGGACAGGAAGGTTTCTTT. Protein: CASSPGPGQEGFF.

V is TRBV6-5 and J is TRBJ2-7; 8 positions agree with TRBD1. The V gene end was trimmed by 5 bases and the J gene end by 4 bases; junction bases not matched to a gene: 7. This CDR3 contains 14 residues. Germline loops: CDR1 MNHEY, CDR2 SVGAGI. The CDR3 here is CASSTGTGSYEQYF. The CDR3 bases are TGTGCCAGCAGTACCGGGACAGGATCTTACGAGCAGTACTTC.

The count of this clone is one. This chain uses TRBV18 with TRBJ2-7; D is ambiguous. V shed 0 bases and J shed 6 bases, with 15 bases lying between them. The CDR3 runs to 15 residues. Germline CDR1 KGHSH, CDR2 LQKENI. The chain's CDR3 is CASSPPRSPSSEQYF. The CDR3 nucleotides read TGTGCCAGCTCACCACCACGGTCACCTTCGAGCGAGCAGTACTTC.

V usage is TRBV4-1 and J usage is TRBJ2-1; D possibly corresponds to TRBD1 (6 bases). Trimming left V 1 base short and J 8 bases short, with 24 bases between. Germline V gene lookup returns CDR1 MGHRA and CDR2 YSYEKL. This CDR3 comprises 18 residues. The CDR3 loop is CASSQGLGLGRQGYEQFF. As DNA, the CDR3 is TGCGCCAGCAGCCAAGGGTTAGGCTTGGGACGTCAGGGGTATGAGCAGTTCTTC.

V is TRBV4-3 and J is TRBJ1-3, with 7 bases lining up with TRBD1. Germline-derived CDR1 and CDR2 are LGHNA and YSLEER. CDR3 length: 16 amino acids. V shed 3 bases, J shed 0 bases, and the junction held 5 bases outside the gene matches. This chain's CDR3 is CASSHPGTVSGNTIYF. The CDR3 DNA reads as TGCGCCAGCAGCCATCCCGGGACAGTCTCTGGAAACACCATATATTTT.

CDR3 in amino acids: CASSSIQANTEAFF. In DNA, the CDR3 is TGTGCCAGCAGCTCAATACAGGCGAACACTGAAGCTTTCTTT. The V gene is TRBV7-6, the J gene TRBJ1-1; a possible D gene is TRBD1 (5 bases). CDR3 size: 14 residues. Germline V CDR1 and CDR2: SGHVS, FNYEAQ. Trimming took 4 bases from V and 1 from J, leaving 10 bases between them.

The chain uses TRBV5-1 and TRBJ1-4; D is unresolved. The germline gives CDR1 SGHRS, CDR2 YFSETQ. The CDR3 runs 13 residues. The germline V and J ends were trimmed by 6 bases and 3 bases, with 9 bases remaining between them. CDR3 nucleotide sequence: TGCGCCAGCATGGTTAGTCCTAATGAAAAACTGTTTTTT. This encodes CASMVSPNEKLFF.

The chain joins TRBV12-5 to TRBJ1-5, with a tentative D call TRBD1 (6 bases). CDR1 LGHNT and CDR2 FRNRAP come from the germline V gene. The CDR3 is 16 residues long. Trimming cost V 3 bases and J 6 bases, with 18 bases left between them. CDR3: CASGFILNRDGQPQHF. The CDR3, as DNA: TGTGCTAGTGGTTTTATATTGAACAGGGACGGTCAGCCCCAGCATTTT.

The chain links TRBV2 to TRBJ2-5; 7 nucleotides align to TRBD2. Germline CDR1 is SNHLY and CDR2 is FYNNEI. The V and J ends lost 6 bases and 2 bases, in that order; junction bases with no gene match: 6. The CDR3 sequence is 14 residues long. This CDR3 reads CASRGTNPQETQYF. The CDR3 DNA reads TGTGCCAGCAGGGGGACTAACCCACAAGAGACCCAGTACTTC.

The chain couples TRBV19 to TRBJ2-2; 9 bases match TRBD2. Trimming at V came to 3 bases and at J to 6 bases, leaving 8 bases not matched to a gene. There are 16 residues in the CDR3. CDR1 LNHDA and CDR2 SQIVND come from the germline V gene (reference sequence). Here the CDR3 reads CASSIQSASGAGELFF. The CDR3 region has the DNA TGTGCCAGTAGTATTCAGTCGGCTAGCGGGGCCGGGGAGCTGTTTTTT.

This chain connects TRBV28 to TRBJ1-1; TRBD1 matches at 9 bases. Per the germline V gene, CDR1 is MDHEN and CDR2 is SYDVKM. The ends lost 7 bases at V and 6 bases at J; junction bases unmatched: 12. This CDR3 contains 15 residues. In DNA form, the CDR3 reads TGTGCCAGCACCCTCTCTCGGGGACAGGGCCCTGAAGCTTTCTTT. This gives the protein CASTLSRGQGPEAFF.

The chain employs TRBV11-3 and TRBJ1-1, with no clear D. The CDR3 runs to 11 residues. V gave up 0 bases and J gave up 9 bases, with 5 bases separating them. The germline gives CDR1 SGHNT, CDR2 YENEEA. The CDR3 reads CASSLEGQAFF. The CDR3, as DNA: TGTGCCAGCAGCTTAGAGGGCCAAGCTTTCTTT.

This chain connects TRBV11-2 to TRBJ1-5; TRBD1 aligns across 8 bases. Germline V gene lookup returns CDR1 SGHAT and CDR2 FQNNGV. The CDR3 has 15 residues. V shed 4 bases and J 2 bases; nucleotides not matched to a gene: 4. The CDR3: CASSSSGQGNQPQHF. DNA of the CDR3: TGTGCCAGCAGCTCATCGGGACAGGGCAATCAGCCCCAGCATTTT.

The V call is TRBV7-3, the J call TRBJ2-1, with a tentative D call TRBD2 (6 bases). Trimming shortened V by 5 bases and J by 2 bases, and 13 bases separated the two germline ends. The germline V gene has CDR1 SGHTA and CDR2 FQGTGA. This CDR3 has 15 residues. The DNA for the CDR3 is TGTGCCAGCAGCCCAAGGGGAGGAACCTACAATGAGCAGTTCTTC. Its protein is CASSPRGGTYNEQFF.

The chain is built from TRBV7-9 and TRBJ1-5; D not resolved. Trimming took off 1 base at V and 9 bases at J, with 7 bases between the two ends. The CDR3 is 12 amino acids. CDR1 SEHNR and CDR2 FQNEAQ come from the germline V gene (reference sequence). CDR3 region: CASSLGTRPQHF. Here the CDR3 DNA reads TGTGCCAGCAGCTTAGGGACTCGGCCCCAGCATTTT.

The rearrangement links TRBV27 to TRBJ2-7; 10 bases line up with TRBD1. Germline CDR1 and CDR2: MNHEY and SMNVEV (reference sequence). V trimming: 5 bases; J trimming: 4 bases; junction bases outside the gene matches: 8. The CDR3 is 15 amino acids. CDR3 bases: TGTGCCAGCAGTAAGGTCGGGACAGGGGAATACGAGCAGTACTTC. This translates into CASSKVGTGEYEQYF.

The chain has TRBV7-9 and TRBJ2-1; D is perhaps TRBD2 (5 bases). Germline-derived CDR1 and CDR2 are SEHNR and FQNEAQ (reference sequence). The CDR3 contains 12 residues. The V gene lost 8 bases and the J gene lost 7 bases, with 12 bases spanning the gap. This CDR3 is CASGSRRNEQFF. CDR3 in DNA: TGTGCCAGCGGGAGTAGGCGTAATGAGCAGTTCTTC.

This clone occurred once. The rearrangement joins TRBV4-3 to TRBJ2-7; TRBD1 might be the D (5 bases). Germline V lookup: CDR1 LGHNA, CDR2 YSLEER. The V gene lost 1 base and the J gene lost 5 bases, with 9 bases spanning the gap. The length of the CDR3 is 13 residues. The CDR3 bases are TGCGCCAGCAGCCAAGGACAGAGAGACGAGCAGTACTTC. The encoded protein is CASSQGQRDEQYF.

The rearrangement uses TRBV4-2 and TRBJ1-2; D is perhaps TRBD1 (5 bases). This CDR3 contains 14 residues. Trimming took off 0 bases at V and 7 bases at J, with 12 bases between the two ends. The germline V gene has CDR1 LGHNA and CDR2 YNFKEQ. CDR3 in DNA: TGTGCCAGCAGCCAAGATGGCAGGGCGAGTGGCTACACCTTC. Protein sequence: CASSQDGRASGYTF.

The chain carries TRBV5-1 and TRBJ2-6; TRBD1 aligns across 7 bases. The V gene's germline CDR1 is SGHRS and CDR2 YFSETQ. Unmatched junction bases numbered 8, after V lost 4 bases and J lost 1 base. The CDR3 has 17 residues. The CDR3 nucleotides read TGCGCCAGCAGCCGGGGACAGCTGGGTTCTGGGGCCAACGTCCTGACTTTC. As protein: CASSRGQLGSGANVLTF.

The chain is built from TRBV5-1 and TRBJ2-7; 7 positions match TRBD1. CDR1 is SGHRS, CDR2 YFSETQ, per germline. The V and J ends lost 0 bases and 1 base, in that order; junction bases with no gene match: 7. The CDR3 loop spans 16 amino acids. CDR3 sequence: CASSLERTGPSYEQYF. In DNA form, the CDR3 reads TGCGCCAGCAGCTTGGAAAGGACAGGTCCATCCTACGAGCAGTACTTC.